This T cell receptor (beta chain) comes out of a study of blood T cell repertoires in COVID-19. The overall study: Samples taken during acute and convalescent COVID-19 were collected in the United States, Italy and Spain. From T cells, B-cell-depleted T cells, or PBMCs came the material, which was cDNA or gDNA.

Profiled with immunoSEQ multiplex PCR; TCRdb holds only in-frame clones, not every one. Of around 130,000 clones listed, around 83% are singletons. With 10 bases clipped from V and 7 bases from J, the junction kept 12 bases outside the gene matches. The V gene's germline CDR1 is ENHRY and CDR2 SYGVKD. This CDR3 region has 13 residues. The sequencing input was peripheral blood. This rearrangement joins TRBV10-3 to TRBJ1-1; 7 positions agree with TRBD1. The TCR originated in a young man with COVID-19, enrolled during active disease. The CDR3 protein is CATWAETGSEAFF. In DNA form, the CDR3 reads TGTGCCACTTGGGCCGAGACAGGGAGTGAAGCTTTCTTT.